This T cell receptor (beta chain) was recovered during a study of cytomegalovirus exposure and HLA in healthy donors. Study-level findings and limits: A later analysis reportedly found that, within productive TCRs, an Asian-associated ancestry cluster had fewer N-insertions than the mean observed across the approximately 700 donors. Follow-up analysis seemed to connect common viral pathogens with several of the most significant clusters identified.

Both 60 Vbeta primers and 13 Jbeta primers went into the PCR. TCRdb's table, derived via immunoSEQ multiplex PCR, lists solely in-frame clones and lacks some. Of 60,000 to 90,000 clones in the sample, around three quarters were seen once. With regard to this clone: Its antigen is not known.

Germline V gene sequence: CDR1 SGDLS, CDR2 YYNGEE. Between the trimmed V and J ends, which lost 3 bases and 10 bases, there was a span of 14 bases. The CDR3 length is 13 residues. The receptor comes from a woman in her fifties or sixties in good health and CMV-seropositive. What was sequenced was PBMCs. The chain links TRBV9 to TRBJ2-1; D is undetermined. This CDR3 is CASSAMGPGEQFF. DNA for the CDR3: TGTGCCAGCAGCGCCATGGGCCCAGGAGAGCAGTTCTTC.